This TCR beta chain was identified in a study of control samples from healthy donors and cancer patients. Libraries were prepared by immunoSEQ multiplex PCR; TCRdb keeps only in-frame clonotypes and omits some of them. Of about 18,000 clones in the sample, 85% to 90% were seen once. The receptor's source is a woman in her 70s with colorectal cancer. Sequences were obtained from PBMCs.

In nucleotides, the CDR3 is TGTGCCAGTAGTCCGGACAGGGGTTGGAATGGGGCCAACGTCCTGACTTTC. It encodes CASSPDRGWNGANVLTF. The chain links TRBV19 to TRBJ2-6; TRBD1 matches at 9 bases. CDR3 length equals 17 residues. Germline trimming cut 5 bases from V and 3 bases from J; bases unmatched to any gene: 8. CDR1 LNHDA and CDR2 SQIVND come from the germline V gene (reference sequence).